This passage covers 27 T cell receptor beta chains from one sample sequenced in a study of OX40 agonist ivuxolimab in advanced cancers. The data were produced by immunoSEQ multiplex PCR, yet TCRdb's version contains in-frame clones alone and is incomplete. This table holds roughly 92,000 clones, about 92% found once. This specimen was CD4+ or CD8+ T cells sorted from blood, taken in a trial of the OX40 agonist ivuxolimab. The receptors here all came from an adult with an advanced solid tumor such as melanoma, head and neck, liver or kidney cancer.

J is TRBJ1-2 and V is TRBV5-1, with 7 positions matching TRBD1. CDR1 and CDR2 (germline): SGHRS, YFSETQ. The CDR3 spans 15 residues. V gave up 3 bases and J gave up 4 bases; unmatched junction bases: 9. In nucleotides, the CDR3 is TGCGCCAGCAGCTACGTTCAGGGGGGAGGCTATGGCTACACCTTC. It translates to CASSYVQGGGYGYTF.

The CDR3 DNA reads as TGTGCCAGCGGACAGGGGGAAACTAGCACAGATACGCAGTATTTT. It is translated as CASGQGETSTDTQYF. The J gene is TRBJ2-3, the V gene TRBV7-2; 10 bases match TRBD1. With V trimmed by 8 bases and J by 0 bases, 5 bases remained unmatched. Germline V gene data show CDR1 as SGHTA and CDR2 as FQGNSA. This CDR3 has 15 residues.

The rearrangement uses TRBV6-5 and TRBJ2-5; D tentatively fits TRBD1 or TRBD2 (5 bases each). From germline, CDR1 is MNHEY and CDR2 SVGAGI. The V end was cut by 6 bases, the J end by 5 bases, with 16 bases between. This CDR3 has 14 residues. Written as DNA, the CDR3 is TGTGCCAGCAGCCCCGGGACGGGATGGGAGACCCAGTACTTC. It is translated as CASSPGTGWETQYF.

Regarding this clone: Other DNA sequences within the sample encode an identical CDR3. V usage is TRBV27 and J usage is TRBJ2-7, with D possibly matching TRBD2 (6 bases). Germline-derived CDR1 and CDR2 are MNHEY and SMNVEV (reference sequence). With 0 bases removed from V and 3 bases from J, the gap between germline ends came to 6 bases. The CDR3 consists of 13 residues. CDR3 in amino acids: CASSLSGGYEQYF. The CDR3 DNA sequence: TGTGCCAGCAGTTTATCGGGGGGCTACGAGCAGTACTTC.

V usage is TRBV14 and J usage is TRBJ2-7, with D possibly TRBD2 on 5 matching bases. The germline V and J ends were trimmed by 1 base and 6 bases, with 10 bases remaining between them. This CDR3 has 13 amino acids. Germline assignment: CDR1 SGHDN and CDR2 FVKESK. The CDR3 bases are TGTGCCAGCAGCCAAGTGGGAGTATCCGAGCAGTACTTC. Residues: CASSQVGVSEQYF. Full variable domain (outside the CDR3, taken from reference TRBV14 and TRBJ2-7): EAGVTQFPSHSVIEKGQTVTLRCDPISGHDNLYWYRRVMGKEIKFLLHFVKESKQDESGMPNNRFLAERTGGTYSTLKVQPAELEDSGVYFCASSQVGVSEQYFGPGTRLTVT.

The V and J genes are TRBV5-4 and TRBJ2-7, with 7 bases fitting TRBD2. The CDR3 spans 16 residues. J lost 5 bases, V lost 1 base, and 12 bases had no gene match. Germline V CDR1 and CDR2: SGHNT, YYREEE (reference sequence). The DNA for the CDR3 is TGTGCCAGCAGCTTGCTACGCGGGAGCGGGTCTCACGAGCAGTACTTC. It translates to CASSLLRGSGSHEQYF.

V is TRBV5-6 and J is TRBJ2-5; D gene uncertain. V lost 0 bases to trimming and J lost 5 bases, with 8 bases between them. The length of the CDR3 is 13 residues. Looked up from germline, CDR1 is SGHDT and CDR2 is YYEEEE. The CDR3 spells CASSLDSLETQYF. CDR3 nucleotides: TGTGCCAGCAGCTTGGACAGTCTGGAGACCCAGTACTTC.

This chain joins TRBV5-4 and TRBJ2-1; unclear D gene. Germline V gives CDR1 SGHNT, CDR2 YYREEE (reference sequence). The CDR3 is 13 amino acids. The V end was cut by 0 bases, the J end by 6 bases, with 7 bases between. The CDR3 DNA reads TGTGCCAGCAGCTTGGATCCGACCAATGAGCAGTTCTTC. It is translated as CASSLDPTNEQFF.

The chain's CDR3 is CASSLEWDGRETQYF. The CDR3 region has the DNA TGCGCCAGCAGCTTGGAGTGGGACGGGCGGGAGACCCAGTACTTC. The chain uses TRBV5-1 and TRBJ2-5; D may match TRBD1 or TRBD2 (5 bases each). V was clipped by 0 bases and J by 5 bases, with 14 bases between them. Per the germline V gene, CDR1 is SGHRS and CDR2 is YFSETQ. The CDR3 extends over 15 amino acids.

The chain couples TRBV19 to TRBJ1-2, with 7 bases aligning to TRBD1. Germline V gene data show CDR1 as LNHDA and CDR2 as SQIVND (reference sequence). This CDR3 is 12 amino acids long. J gave up 4 bases and V 6 bases, and 2 bases lay outside the gene matches. The CDR3 sequence is CASRGDSYGYTF. In DNA form, the CDR3 reads TGTGCCAGTAGAGGGGACAGCTATGGCTACACCTTC.

The chain recombines TRBV5-1 with TRBJ2-7, with 11 bases aligning to TRBD1. CDR3 size: 16 residues. V trimming: 2 bases; J trimming: 4 bases; junction bases outside the gene matches: 8. The germline CDR1 and CDR2 sequences are SGHRS and YFSETQ. CDR3 coding DNA: TGCGCCAGCAGCTTAGGGAGGACAGGGGGCATTTACGAGCAGTACTTC. Translating it yields CASSLGRTGGIYEQYF.

The CDR3 nucleotides are TGTGCCAGCAGCCCCGGGCCCATTCTAGCCAAAAACATTCAGTACTTC. Its protein is CASSPGPILAKNIQYF. V gene TRBV14 combines with J gene TRBJ2-4; no definite D call. The CDR3 is 16 amino acids. The V end was cut by 4 bases, the J end by 0 bases, with 13 bases between. Per the germline V gene, CDR1 is SGHDN and CDR2 is FVKESK.

The chain couples TRBV19 to TRBJ2-5; 7 nucleotides match TRBD2. CDR1 and CDR2 from the germline V gene are LNHDA and SQIVND (reference sequence). V was clipped by 1 base and J by 2 bases; unmatched bases: 1. The CDR3 contains 14 residues. The CDR3: CASSIAGGQETQYF. In DNA form, the CDR3 reads TGTGCCAGTAGTATAGCGGGGGGACAAGAGACCCAGTACTTC.

The chain joins TRBV27 to TRBJ2-3; the match to TRBD1 covers 7 bases. The CDR3 is made up of 16 amino acids. In germline, CDR1 is MNHEY, CDR2 SMNVEV (reference sequence). With 9 bases clipped from V and 2 bases from J, the junction kept 14 bases outside the gene matches. As DNA, the CDR3 is TGTGCCAGTTTCCACAGGGGCCTCGTATCCACAGATACGCAGTATTTT. It encodes CASFHRGLVSTDTQYF.

This rearrangement joins TRBV18 to TRBJ1-4; D unresolved. CDR3 length equals 15 residues. The germline V gene encodes CDR1 KGHSH and CDR2 LQKENI. The germline V and J ends were trimmed by 4 bases and 6 bases, with 15 bases remaining between them. CDR3 sequence reads: CASSLRGPRDEKLFF. CDR3 coding DNA: TGTGCCAGCTCACTCAGAGGGCCTAGGGATGAAAAACTGTTTTTT.

The chain combines TRBV6-6 with TRBJ2-7, with 10 nucleotides matching TRBD1. Germline CDR1 is MNHNY and CDR2 is SVGAGI (reference sequence). J gave up 3 bases and V 2 bases, and 7 bases lay outside the gene matches. This CDR3 has 16 residues. The CDR3 DNA reads TGTGCCAGCAGTTACGGATGGGACAGGGGAGGCTACGAGCAGTACTTC. It encodes CASSYGWDRGGYEQYF.

This clone was detected once. The J gene is TRBJ1-2, the V gene TRBV9; no clear D. Trimming shortened V by 4 bases and J by 8 bases, and 9 bases separated the two germline ends. The CDR3 has 11 residues. Germline V gene lookup returns CDR1 SGDLS and CDR2 YYNGEE. The CDR3 DNA reads as TGTGCCAGCAGCTCGGTGAGCGGCTACACCTTC. Its protein is CASSSVSGYTF.

As regards this clone: The same CDR3 is also encoded by other DNA sequences in this sample. V usage is TRBV30 and J usage is TRBJ1-5; D possibly corresponds to TRBD1 (6 bases). This CDR3 contains 13 residues. CDR1 is GTSNPN, CDR2 SVGIG, per germline (reference sequence). V was pared by 1 base and J by 4 bases, with 8 bases between. Written as DNA, the CDR3 is TGTGCCTGGAGTGAAGGGGGGAATCAGCCCCAGCATTTT. Protein product: CAWSEGGNQPQHF.

The V call is TRBV5-4, the J call TRBJ1-1; 7 bases agree with TRBD1. The CDR3 is 14 residues long. Germline-derived CDR1 and CDR2 are SGHNT and YYREEE (reference sequence). The trim removed 0 bases at V and 3 bases at J, leaving 2 bases unmatched. In nucleotides, the CDR3 is TGTGCCAGCAGCTTGGGGGACAGAGACACTGAAGCTTTCTTT. It yields the protein CASSLGDRDTEAFF. Complete variable domain (other parts from reference TRBV5-4 and TRBJ1-1): ETGVTQSPTHLIKTRGQQVTLRCSSQSGHNTVSWYQQALGQGPQFIFQYYREEENGRGNFPPRFSGLQFPNYSSELNVNALELDDSALYLCASSLGDRDTEAFFGQGTRLTVV.

This chain uses TRBV4-1 with TRBJ2-1, with TRBD1 as a possible D gene (6 bases). Germline CDR1 MGHRA, CDR2 YSYEKL. CDR3 length: 15 residues. V was pared by 4 bases and J by 3 bases, with 13 bases between. The CDR3 bases are TGCGCCAGCAGCCTTTCGGGACATAGCTACAATGAGCAGTTCTTC. Translated: CASSLSGHSYNEQFF.

The chain employs TRBV11-2 and TRBJ1-1; the match to TRBD1 covers 7 bases. The CDR3 sequence is 14 residues long. V was pared by 3 bases and J by 0 bases, with 1 base of the junction left unmatched. Germline V gives CDR1 SGHAT, CDR2 FQNNGV. The CDR3, as DNA: TGTGCCAGCAGCTTGGGACAGTTGAACACTGAAGCTTTCTTT. This gives the protein CASSLGQLNTEAFF. Looking up the rest from reference TRBV11-2 and TRBJ1-1 gives the full variable domain: EAGVAQSPRYKIIEKRQSVAFWCNPISGHATLYWYQQILGQGPKLLIQFQNNGVVDDSQLPKDRFSAERLKGVDSTLKIQPAKLEDSAVYLCASSLGQLNTEAFFGQGTRLTVV.

In nucleotides, the CDR3 is TGTGCCAGCAGTTTATCGGGGGACAGGGGTCAGCCCCAGCATTTT. Translating it yields CASSLSGDRGQPQHF. V and J are TRBV27 and TRBJ1-5; 10 nucleotides agree with TRBD1. The CDR3 sequence is 15 residues long. Germline-derived CDR1 and CDR2 are MNHEY and SMNVEV (reference sequence). V lost 0 bases and J lost 6; bases outside the gene matches: 2.

V is TRBV19 and J is TRBJ2-7; D might be TRBD1 (6 bases). The CDR3 spans 11 residues. V lost 5 bases and J lost 4, with 6 bases in between. Germline CDR1 is LNHDA and CDR2 is SQIVND (reference sequence). The CDR3 nucleotides read TGTGCCAGTAGTCAGGGGTACGAGCAGTACTTC. Its translation is CASSQGYEQYF.

The count of this clone is one. The rearrangement joins TRBV4-2 to TRBJ2-4; D is ambiguous. V lost 4 bases to trimming and J lost 6 bases, with 10 bases between them. The V gene's germline CDR1 is LGHNA and CDR2 YNFKEQ. CDR3 length: 13 amino acids. The CDR3 spells CASSPGGANIQYF. CDR3 sequence (DNA): TGTGCCAGCAGCCCTGGCGGCGCAAACATTCAGTACTTC.

V usage is TRBV12-5 and J usage is TRBJ2-3; 11 nucleotides line up with TRBD2. The CDR3 spans 15 residues. J was trimmed by 3 bases and V by 6 bases; bases with no gene match: 5. The germline V gene encodes CDR1 LGHNT and CDR2 FRNRAP. This CDR3 is CASGPASGRTDTQYF. CDR3 DNA: TGTGCTAGTGGGCCGGCTAGCGGGAGGACAGATACGCAGTATTTT.

The chain combines TRBV19 with TRBJ2-3, with unresolved D. Germline assignment: CDR1 LNHDA and CDR2 SQIVND (reference sequence). V dropped 0 bases and J dropped 5 bases, with 12 bases sitting between them. This CDR3 comprises 15 residues. CDR3 sequence (DNA): TGTGCCAGTAGTATAGATCCAAGCGTGGTAGATACGCAGTATTTT. Protein product: CASSIDPSVVDTQYF. Full variable domain (remainder filled in from reference TRBV19 and TRBJ2-3): DGGITQSPKYLFRKEGQNVTLSCEQNLNHDAMYWYRQDPGQGLRLIYYSQIVNDFQKGDIAEGYSVSREKKESFPLTVTSAQKNPTAFYLCASSIDPSVVDTQYFGPGTRLTVL.

This rearrangement joins TRBV5-3 to TRBJ2-1, with 7 bases identical to TRBD2. TRBV5-3 is annotated as an ORF whose role is uncertain. Germline trimming cut 1 base from V and 6 bases from J; bases unmatched to any gene: 13. CDR3 length: 17 amino acids. The DNA of the CDR3 is TGTGCCAGAAGCTTGAAGATATGGCGGGAGACTAGCAATGAGCAGTTCTTC. This sequence encodes CARSLKIWRETSNEQFF.